This T cell receptor beta chain stems from a study of graft-versus-host responses after intestinal transplantation. Study overall: Multivisceral, liver-intestinal, or isolated intestinal transplants were performed in recipients. Tacrolimus plus steroids were given to all recipients for 2 to 4 years, preceded by anti-thymocyte globulin induction. Study-wide results and limits: Peak circulating GvH clone levels were associated with early post-transplant HvG declines. When patients had graft-donor T cell macrochimerism, their allografts held high graft-versus-host to host-versus-graft clonal ratios.

As concerns this clone: Its antigen is currently unknown.

Using immunoSEQ multiplex PCR, the repertoire was profiled, and TCRdb retains in-frame clones only, with some absent. The data contain about 88,000 clones, 90% of them seen just once; the ten biggest clones take up around 0.1%. V lost 4 bases to trimming and J lost 0 bases; unmatched junction nucleotides: 4. The CDR3 covers 15 residues. The germline CDR1 and CDR2 sequences are SGHRS and YFSETQ. This chain joins TRBV5-1 and TRBJ2-4; 7 bases align to TRBD2. Material: unstimulated CD4+ T cells sorted from spleen or lymph node cells, obtained before intestinal transplant. The source is a human donor who received an intestinal transplant. The CDR3 sequence is CASSGGDVAKNIQYF. The CDR3, as DNA: TGCGCCAGCAGCGGGGGGGACGTAGCCAAAAACATTCAGTACTTC.